This entry describes one T cell receptor beta chain. The antigen is undetermined. Data came from immunoSEQ multiplex PCR; TCRdb stores just in-frame clones and leaves some out. This repertoire includes tens of thousands of clones. Each participant carried one incident cervical HPV16 infection only. MY09/MY11 PCR detected cervical HPV DNA; dot-blot assigned genotypes. These data come from a study of T cells in women clearing cervical HPV infection. Study information: Blood came at first lesion visit for cases, post-clearance for controls. Study-level findings and limits: Repertoire richness, not evenness, was significantly elevated in CIN3+ cases versus controls.

Sequences were obtained from blood buffy coat. The sequence derives from a woman aged 18 to 69 with a cervical HPV16 infection that either progressed to CIN3+ or cleared (not recorded which).

The CDR3 bases that were read are TGTGCCTCGAGACAGGGGGTGGATAATTCACCC. Amino acid sequence: CASRQGVDNSP. The full CDR3 reads CASRQGVDNSPLHF. The V call is TRBV19, the J call TRBJ1-6; 9 nucleotides line up with TRBD1. The read is 3 residues too short to cover the CDR3 end, so that end is filled in from the germline J gene. The CDR3 contains 14 residues. Germline V gene sequence: CDR1 LNHDA, CDR2 SQIVND (reference sequence). The V and J ends lost 11 bases and 5 bases, in that order; junction bases with no gene match: 7.